This T cell receptor beta chain comes out of a study of shared clonotypes between healthy human individuals. About this clone itself: Its antigen remains unidentified.

Study-wide results and caveats: An effect of sequencing depth on clonotype sharing among donors was expected. Relative to memory subsets, naive subsets generally showed larger estimated richness. Non-shared clonotypes had lower generation probabilities than those shared by all four donors.

Trimming took 2 bases from V and 0 from J, leaving 8 bases between them. CDR3 length equals 14 residues. Germline CDR1 reads SEHNR; CDR2 reads FQNEAQ (reference sequence). Sorted-subset replicate PCRs used about 0.2 ug DNA, about 30,000 T cell genomes. Assay used: immunoSEQ multiplex PCR; TCRdb lists only in-frame clones, some missing. The table has around 1.4 million clones, approximately 98.5% seen once. Sequencing input: naive CD4+ T cells sorted from blood. Subset of the sample: CD45RA+ positively selected. This TCR came from a man aged 25-45 years in good health. The chain joins TRBV7-9 to TRBJ2-7; tentative D call: TRBD2 (5 bases). The DNA for the CDR3 is TGTGCCAGCAGCTTATTTGAGGGCTCCTACGAGCAGTACTTC. Translated: CASSLFEGSYEQYF.